This TCR beta chain was profiled in a study of tissue T cells after allogeneic stem cell transplantation. Overall study results and limits: Anatomically similar tissues had similar TCR repertoires within each patient. The study did not identify alloreactive or antigen-specific tissue TCRs, and some clones might be persisting host cells.

Germline V gives CDR1 SGHRS, CDR2 YFSETQ. The CDR3 extends over 12 amino acids. V lost 4 bases and J lost 4, with 9 bases in between. Sequencing of TCRbeta CDR3 at survey depth gave sequences and template counts. TCRdb's copy holds only in-frame clones and misses some; the assay was immunoSEQ multiplex PCR. The sample shows 26,000 or so clones, more than 80% of them seen only once. As concerns this clone: No antigen is known for it.

V is TRBV5-1 and J is TRBJ2-7; TRBD2 might be the D (5 bases). This TCR was sampled from an older male donor who later had graft-versus-host disease after an allogeneic stem cell transplant. This specimen was blood, taken before transplantation. CDR3 residues: CASSPTGYEQYF. The CDR3 DNA reads TGCGCCAGCAGCCCGACGGGGTACGAGCAGTACTTC.